This T cell receptor beta chain was captured in a study of breast tumors, draining lymph nodes, adjacent tissues. Overall study results and limits: Tumor repertoires ranked between lymph nodes and nontumor tissue in diversity, with V and J gene preferences.

This clonotype has at least ten counts. What it binds is not known. One entry per CDR3 protein, called by TCRdb with MiXCR from the multiplex PCR reads. The sample has 140,000 or so distinct CDR3 sequences, about 33% seen once. Breast cancer patients provided tissue from their axillary draining lymph nodes. The clonotype originates from a female donor with breast cancer. Some clones in this sample may be carry-over from other donors' samples. The sequenced sample was axillary lymph node tissue.

CDR3 loop: CATSRRTQDEQFF. The CDR3, as DNA: TGTGCCACCAGCAGAAGGACACAAGATGAGCAGTTCTTC. The chain uses TRBV15 and TRBJ2-1; tentatively, D is TRBD1 (5 bases). This CDR3 spans 13 amino acids. CDR1 is LNHNV, CDR2 YYDKDF, per germline (reference sequence). The germline V and J ends were trimmed by 2 bases and 8 bases, with 10 bases remaining between them.